The 15 T cell receptor beta chains below all came from one sample that was sequenced in a study of blood T cell repertoires in COVID-19. Profiling relied on immunoSEQ multiplex PCR, and the TCRdb table lists in-frame clones only, not all of them. The sample holds 300,000 to 450,000 clones, about 90% seen once. Input material: peripheral blood. Source of these receptors: a woman aged 55-69 years with COVID-19, enrolled during active disease.

The chain has TRBV2 and TRBJ1-1; 9 bases line up with TRBD1. This CDR3 region has 13 residues. V trimming: 10 bases; J trimming: 2 bases; junction bases outside the gene matches: 5. Germline lookup yields CDR1 SNHLY and CDR2 FYNNEI. The CDR3 region has the DNA TGTGCCACCTCGGGACAGGGTAACACTGAAGCTTTCTTT. Translated: CATSGQGNTEAFF.

The chain links TRBV18 to TRBJ1-6; 8 bases map to TRBD1. The CDR3 contains 16 residues. Germline CDR1 KGHSH, CDR2 LQKENI. V lost 3 bases, J lost 10 bases, and 11 bases stayed unmatched. The CDR3 protein is CASSPGTGGNRSPLHF. The CDR3 DNA follows: TGTGCCAGCTCACCGGGAACAGGGGGGAATAGGTCACCCCTCCACTTT.

The chain combines TRBV3-1 (or the pseudogene TRBV3-2) with TRBJ1-1, with no clear D. V lost 9 bases and J lost 5, with 10 bases in between. Germline lookup yields CDR1 LGHDT and CDR2 YNNKEL (reference sequence). This CDR3 has 11 amino acids. The CDR3 reads CASTGLTEAFF. The CDR3 nucleotides are TGTGCCAGTACGGGGTTGACTGAAGCTTTCTTT.

The V call is TRBV27, the J call TRBJ1-3; the D is unclear. Germline CDR1 MNHEY, CDR2 SMNVEV (reference sequence). CDR3 length equals 14 residues. V was cut by 3 bases and J by 0 bases, with 6 bases left in between. Here the CDR3 DNA reads TGTGCCAGCAGTTTGGCAGGCTCTGGAAACACCATATATTTT. Translation: CASSLAGSGNTIYF.

As to this clone: One end of the junction is discordant with germline, which a read error may explain. This chain connects TRBV27 to TRBJ2-1; 8 nucleotides match TRBD1. The CDR3 runs to 14 residues. From germline, CDR1 is MNHEY and CDR2 SMNVEV (reference sequence). In DNA form, the CDR3 reads TGTGCCAGCAGTTTAAGGGGGGCGCCGGGACAGGCTATCTTC. This encodes CASSLRGAPGQAIF.

The V and J genes are TRBV2 and TRBJ2-1, with 7 positions matching TRBD2. Germline loops: CDR1 SNHLY, CDR2 FYNNEI. V shed 8 bases and J 2 bases; nucleotides not matched to a gene: 6. The CDR3 is made up of 14 amino acids. This CDR3 is CASSWGGAYNEQFF. The CDR3 bases are TGTGCCAGCTCCTGGGGGGGGGCCTACAATGAGCAGTTCTTC.

The chain has TRBV7-2 and TRBJ2-3; 7 nucleotides align to TRBD1. The CDR3 runs 14 residues. V shed 5 bases and J 4 bases; nucleotides not matched to a gene: 6. Germline loops: CDR1 SGHTA, CDR2 FQGNSA. In DNA, the CDR3 is TGTGCCAGCAGCGCGGACAGGTGGGCAGATACGCAGTATTTT. It codes for CASSADRWADTQYF.

The chain recombines TRBV28 with TRBJ2-5, with 10 nucleotides matching TRBD2. V shed 6 bases and J 2 bases; nucleotides not matched to a gene: 3. Germline V gene lookup returns CDR1 MDHEN and CDR2 SYDVKM. This CDR3 spans 14 amino acids. The CDR3 is CASSRTSGQETQYF. In DNA form, the CDR3 reads TGTGCCAGCAGCCGGACTAGCGGACAAGAGACCCAGTACTTC.

The J gene is TRBJ1-6, the V gene TRBV6-5; TRBD1 matches at 10 bases. The germline gives CDR1 MNHEY, CDR2 SVGAGI. Losses at the gene ends were 2 bases for V and 10 bases for J; bases not matched to a gene: 8. This CDR3 comprises 16 residues. The CDR3 sequence is CASSYRWTGGDSPLHF. CDR3 DNA: TGTGCCAGCAGTTACCGGTGGACAGGGGGTGACTCACCCCTCCACTTT.

CDR3 region: CASSGGTGGAYGYTF. The CDR3 region has the DNA TGTGCCAGCAGCGGAGGTACAGGGGGTGCCTATGGCTACACCTTC. The V call is TRBV7-9, the J call TRBJ1-2; 8 bases agree with TRBD1. The CDR3 extends over 15 amino acids. CDR1 SEHNR and CDR2 FQNEAQ come from the germline V gene (reference sequence). Germline trimming cut 5 bases from V and 4 bases from J; bases unmatched to any gene: 9.

The chain links TRBV6-6 to TRBJ2-3; D gene uncertain. V was trimmed by 10 bases and J by 0 bases, leaving 8 bases between them. Germline CDR1 is MNHNY and CDR2 is SVGAGI (reference sequence). This CDR3 comprises 12 residues. DNA for the CDR3: TGTGCCACCCACTTTAGCACAGATACGCAGTATTTT. Its protein is CATHFSTDTQYF.

The rearrangement uses TRBV19 and TRBJ2-1; a possible D gene is TRBD1 (6 bases). This CDR3 has 14 residues. Germline V gene sequence: CDR1 LNHDA, CDR2 SQIVND (reference sequence). V was pared by 5 bases and J by 9 bases, with 17 bases between. This chain's CDR3 is CASSVLPTGLEQFF. CDR3 nucleotides: TGTGCCAGTAGTGTACTCCCAACAGGGCTTGAGCAGTTCTTC. Drawing the rest from reference TRBV19 and TRBJ2-1, the complete variable domain is DGGITQSPKYLFRKEGQNVTLSCEQNLNHDAMYWYRQDPGQGLRLIYYSQIVNDFQKGDIAEGYSVSREKKESFPLTVTSAQKNPTAFYLCASSVLPTGLEQFFGPGTRLTVL.

The gene calls are TRBV9 and TRBJ1-1; possible D gene TRBD1, 6 bases. V lost 4 bases to trimming and J lost 4 bases, with 14 bases between them. The CDR3 length is 14 residues. Germline CDR1 is SGDLS and CDR2 is YYNGEE. CDR3 nucleotide sequence: TGTGCCAGCAGCCTGGGGGGGGCGGGCACTGAAGCTTTCTTT. This translates into CASSLGGAGTEAFF.

The CDR3 is CASTGLAGGYTGELFF. The CDR3 DNA follows: TGTGCCAGCACTGGACTAGCGGGGGGGTACACCGGGGAGCTGTTTTTT. The V gene is TRBV2, the J gene TRBJ2-2; 15 nucleotides line up with TRBD2. Germline V gene data show CDR1 as SNHLY and CDR2 as FYNNEI. The CDR3 extends over 16 amino acids. V gave up 7 bases and J gave up 3 bases; unmatched junction bases: 3.

V and J are TRBV5-6 and TRBJ1-1; 8 nucleotides agree with TRBD1. This CDR3 comprises 17 residues. J gave up 4 bases and V 5 bases, and 16 bases lay outside the gene matches. The germline CDR1 and CDR2 sequences are SGHDT and YYEEEE. In nucleotides, the CDR3 is TGTGCCAGCAGATCGTACGGGACGACAGGGGCAGGCACTGAAGCTTTCTTT. Its protein product is CASRSYGTTGAGTEAFF.